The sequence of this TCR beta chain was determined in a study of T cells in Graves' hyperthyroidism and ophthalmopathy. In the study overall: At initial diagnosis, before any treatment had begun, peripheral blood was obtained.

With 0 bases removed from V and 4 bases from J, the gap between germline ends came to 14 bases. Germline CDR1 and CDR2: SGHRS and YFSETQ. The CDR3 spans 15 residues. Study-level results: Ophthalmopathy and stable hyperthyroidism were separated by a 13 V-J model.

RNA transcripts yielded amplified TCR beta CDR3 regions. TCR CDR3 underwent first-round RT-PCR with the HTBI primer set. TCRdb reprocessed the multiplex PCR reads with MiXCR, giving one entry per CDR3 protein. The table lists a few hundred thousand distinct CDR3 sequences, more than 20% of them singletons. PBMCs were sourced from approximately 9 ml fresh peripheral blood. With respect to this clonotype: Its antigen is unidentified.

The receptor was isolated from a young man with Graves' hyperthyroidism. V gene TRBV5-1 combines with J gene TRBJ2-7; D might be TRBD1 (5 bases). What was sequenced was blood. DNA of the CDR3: TGCGCCAGCAGCTTGGCAGGGCTCCACTCTTACGAGCAGTACTTC. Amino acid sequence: CASSLAGLHSYEQYF.